This T cell receptor (beta chain) was recorded in a study of blood T cells in healthy people across ages. The authors ran a second PCR of 7 to 11 cycles using a sample-barcoded 5' primer and a J-beta primer mix. From the 5' RACE reads, TCRdb called clonotypes with MiXCR, one entry per CDR3 protein. This repertoire shows hundreds of thousands of distinct CDR3 sequences, 20% to 30% found once; its top ten account for 3%. Trimming took 4 bases from V and 1 from J; bases not matched to a gene: 8. Germline CDR1 and CDR2: SGHRS and YFSETQ. The CDR3 has 16 amino acids. The data also belong to a second study, concerning T cells of mothers and their children. That work adds: Mothers gave over 10 million TCR beta CDR3 reads each, and children about 3 million each.

The rearrangement joins TRBV5-1 to TRBJ2-3; 8 nucleotides agree with TRBD2. Sequencing input: blood. The receptor was isolated from a boy between 10 and 17 years old in good health. The CDR3 DNA reads as TGCGCCAGCAGCCCCGGGGGGGGCGGCGGCACAGATACGCAGTATTTT. Translated, it gives CASSPGGGGGTDTQYF.